The clone carrying this T cell receptor (beta chain) was seen a few times. Libraries were prepared by immunoSEQ multiplex PCR; TCRdb keeps only in-frame clonotypes and omits some of them. The sample yields under 50,000 clones, roughly 78% seen once. Germline V gene data show CDR1 as LGHNA and CDR2 as YNFKEQ. This CDR3 contains 14 residues. The trim removed 0 bases at V and 8 bases at J, leaving 3 bases unmatched. This sample stems from a study of blood T cell repertoires in COVID-19. Study information: Samples came from the United States, Italy and Spain, spanning acute and convalescent COVID-19.

The chain is built from TRBV4-2 and TRBJ1-4; TRBD1 matches 7 bases. The sequence was obtained from a man older than 75 with active or convalescent COVID-19. Sequenced: peripheral blood. The CDR3 here is CASSQDPTGEKLFF. In DNA, the CDR3 is TGTGCCAGCAGCCAAGATCCGACAGGGGAAAAACTGTTTTTT.